These 17 T cell receptor beta chains came from one sample sequenced in a study of blood T cell repertoires in COVID-19. The repertoire was sequenced with immunoSEQ multiplex PCR; TCRdb's copy has only in-frame clones and lacks some. The sample carries roughly 250,000 clones, around 85% recorded once. Sample: PBMCs or T cells enriched from blood (not recorded which). Source of these receptors: a woman aged 25 to 39 who had recovered from COVID-19.

The rearrangement joins TRBV9 to TRBJ2-1; 7 bases align to TRBD1. Germline CDR1 is SGDLS and CDR2 is YYNGEE. The CDR3 contains 15 residues. After removal of 4 bases from V and 5 bases from J, the junction contained 9 bases not matched to a gene. The CDR3 region is CASSKHGTDNNEQFF. CDR3 in DNA: TGTGCCAGCAGCAAACACGGGACAGACAACAATGAGCAGTTCTTC.

The chain has TRBV19 and TRBJ1-5; D is undetermined. The CDR3 runs to 12 residues. From germline, CDR1 is LNHDA and CDR2 SQIVND (reference sequence). Trimming shortened V by 6 bases and J by 7 bases, and 10 bases separated the two germline ends. The CDR3 spells CASSEGRQPQHF. CDR3 DNA: TGTGCCAGTAGCGAGGGAAGGCAGCCCCAGCATTTT. The full variable domain, rest sourced from reference TRBV19 and TRBJ1-5, is DGGITQSPKYLFRKEGQNVTLSCEQNLNHDAMYWYRQDPGQGLRLIYYSQIVNDFQKGDIAEGYSVSREKKESFPLTVTSAQKNPTAFYLCASSEGRQPQHFGDGTRLSIL.

The chain has TRBV4-1 and TRBJ2-1; 9 nucleotides agree with TRBD1. Germline CDR1 reads MGHRA; CDR2 reads YSYEKL. The V and J ends lost 0 bases and 7 bases, in that order; junction bases with no gene match: 10. The length of the CDR3 is 17 residues. The CDR3 protein is CASSQDHAGTGWNEQFF. The CDR3 bases are TGCGCCAGCAGCCAAGATCACGCCGGGACAGGGTGGAATGAGCAGTTCTTC.

V gene TRBV7-3 combines with J gene TRBJ2-3; TRBD2 aligns across 7 bases. Germline CDR1 reads SGHTA; CDR2 reads FQGTGA. CDR3 length: 15 residues. J lost 6 bases, V lost 5 bases, and 11 bases had no gene match. CDR3 region: CASSRQAGSTDTQYF. The CDR3 region has the DNA TGTGCCAGCAGCCGTCAAGCGGGATCCACCGATACGCAGTATTTT. The full variable domain, completed using reference TRBV7-3 and TRBJ2-3, is GAGVSQTPSNKVTEKGKYVELRCDPISGHTALYWYRQSLGQGPEFLIYFQGTGAADDSGLPNDRFFAVRPEGSVSTLKIQRTERGDSAVYLCASSRQAGSTDTQYFGPGTRLTVL.

The V and J genes are TRBV27 and TRBJ2-7; 9 bases are a match to TRBD1. Losses at the gene ends were 8 bases for V and 2 bases for J; bases not matched to a gene: 7. The V gene's germline CDR1 is MNHEY and CDR2 SMNVEV (reference sequence). CDR3 size: 14 residues. The CDR3 here is CASRGQGATYEQYF. The CDR3 DNA follows: TGTGCCAGCCGGGGACAGGGAGCAACCTACGAGCAGTACTTC.

This clone occurred once. The chain has TRBV4-1 and TRBJ1-5, with a possible D match to TRBD1 (5 bases). This CDR3 spans 13 amino acids. V lost 3 bases and J lost 5, with 8 bases in between. CDR1 MGHRA and CDR2 YSYEKL come from the germline V gene. The CDR3: CASSHAGHQPQHF. The CDR3, as DNA: TGCGCCAGCAGCCACGCGGGGCATCAGCCCCAGCATTTT.

This chain connects TRBV12-3 or TRBV12-4 to TRBJ1-2; D possibly corresponds to TRBD1 (6 bases). The length of the CDR3 is 12 residues. The germline V and J ends were trimmed by 10 bases and 7 bases, with 16 bases remaining between them. The CDR3 sequence: CATKRGLGGYTF. The CDR3 nucleotides read TGTGCCACCAAGCGGGGGCTCGGTGGCTACACCTTC.

This sequence joins TRBV5-4 and TRBJ2-2; TRBD1 aligns across 8 bases. Germline CDR1 is SGHNT and CDR2 is YYREEE (reference sequence). V gave up 1 base and J gave up 0 bases; unmatched junction bases: 11. This CDR3 is 19 amino acids long. The CDR3 bases are TGTGCCAGCAGCTTGAGGGGGACAGGAATTAGTACGAACACCGGGGAGCTGTTTTTT. The encoded protein is CASSLRGTGISTNTGELFF.

This clone has only a few counts. Other DNA sequences of this sample code for an identical CDR3. V usage is TRBV9 and J usage is TRBJ2-7, with 9 bases identical to TRBD2. This CDR3 region has 15 residues. The ends lost 0 bases at V and 6 bases at J; junction bases unmatched: 7. Germline CDR1 reads SGDLS; CDR2 reads YYNGEE. The CDR3 loop reads CASSVGGGGAVEQYF. The CDR3 DNA sequence: TGTGCCAGCAGCGTAGGCGGCGGGGGGGCAGTCGAGCAGTACTTC.

The J gene is TRBJ2-1, the V gene TRBV3-1 (or the pseudogene TRBV3-2); TRBD2 aligns across 7 bases. Per the germline V gene, CDR1 is LGHDT and CDR2 is YNNKEL (reference sequence). V lost 7 bases, J lost 5 bases, and 5 bases stayed unmatched. CDR3 length: 13 residues. This CDR3 is CASTIGGDNEQFF. CDR3 coding DNA: TGTGCCAGCACCATTGGGGGGGACAATGAGCAGTTCTTC.

The V call is TRBV5-1, the J call TRBJ2-7, with 8 nucleotides matching TRBD1. V lost 6 bases, J lost 2 bases, and 7 bases stayed unmatched. CDR1 SGHRS and CDR2 YFSETQ come from the germline V gene. The CDR3 totals 14 residues. The CDR3, as DNA: TGCGCCAGCACGTGGGGCAGGGGGCCCTACGAGCAGTACTTC. Translated: CASTWGRGPYEQYF. The whole variable domain, filled in from reference TRBV5-1 and TRBJ2-7, reads KAGVTQTPRYLIKTRGQQVTLSCSPISGHRSVSWYQQTPGQGLQFLFEYFSETQRNKGNFPGRFSGRQFSNSRSEMNVSTLELGDSALYLCASTWGRGPYEQYFGPGTRLTVT.

The chain recombines TRBV6-6 with TRBJ1-2, with D possibly TRBD1 on 6 matching bases. The CDR3 covers 15 residues. Per germline, CDR1 MNHNY and CDR2 SVGAGI (reference sequence). V lost 6 bases to trimming and J lost 4 bases, with 18 bases between them. Here the CDR3 DNA reads TGTGCCAGCAGCAACCTGCGACAGGAGATCTATGGCTACACCTTC. As protein: CASSNLRQEIYGYTF.

This CDR3 reads CASRNVRGYTF. CDR3 nucleotides: TGTGCCAGTAGGAATGTAAGGGGTTACACCTTC. The chain is built from TRBV19 and TRBJ1-2; D possibly corresponds to TRBD1 (5 bases). CDR1 is LNHDA, CDR2 SQIVND, per germline (reference sequence). V was cut by 6 bases and J by 11 bases, with 13 bases left in between. This CDR3 region has 11 residues.

The chain links TRBV11-2 to TRBJ2-7, with no clear D. In germline, CDR1 is SGHAT, CDR2 FQNNGV. This CDR3 contains 13 residues. V dropped 7 bases and J dropped 7 bases, with 17 bases sitting between them. The CDR3, as DNA: TGTGCCAGCATGCCTCCGTTTGTACGGGAGCAGTACTTC. It codes for CASMPPFVREQYF.

This chain links TRBV10-3 with TRBJ1-3, with 7 bases matching TRBD1. J gave up 4 bases and V 3 bases, and 15 bases lay outside the gene matches. The CDR3 has 18 residues. From germline, CDR1 is ENHRY and CDR2 SYGVKD. As DNA, the CDR3 is TGTGCCATCAGTGAACAAAGCAGACAGGGATCCGGAGGAAACACCATATATTTT. Translating it yields CAISEQSRQGSGGNTIYF.

The V gene is TRBV5-6, the J gene TRBJ2-1; 8 bases are shared with TRBD1. Germline CDR1 is SGHDT and CDR2 is YYEEEE. J was trimmed by 8 bases and V by 1 base; bases with no gene match: 2. CDR3 length: 13 amino acids. The CDR3 reads CASSLQGADEQFF. The CDR3 DNA reads as TGTGCCAGCAGCTTGCAGGGGGCCGATGAGCAGTTCTTC.

This clone was found a few times. CDR3 sequence (DNA): TGTGCCAGCAGCTCGGGACTGAATTATGAAGCTTTCTTT. Its translation: CASSSGLNYEAFF. The chain uses TRBV11-1 and TRBJ1-1, with D maybe TRBD1 (5 bases). Deletions cut 4 bases from V and 7 bases from J, with 13 bases between. The CDR3 covers 13 residues. The germline gives CDR1 SGHAT, CDR2 FQDESV (reference sequence).